This is a list of T cell receptor beta chains from one sample in a study of blood T cell repertoires in COVID-19. Profiling relied on immunoSEQ multiplex PCR, and the TCRdb table lists in-frame clones only, not all of them. Among 490,000 or so clones listed, roughly nine tenths were seen once. The sequencing sample was made of PBMCs or T cells enriched from blood (not recorded which). The receptors shown here come from a woman aged 60-75 years who had recovered from COVID-19. CDR3s include the opening cysteine and the closing phenylalanine or tryptophan. The order of the fields is clone size, V gene, D gene, J gene, CDR3 DNA, CDR3 protein. The D gene is left open where the match is weak. Size values are once, few and many counts, or a class for expanded clones, and some rows have none.

NA	TRBV19	TRBD1	TRBJ2-1	TGTGCCAGTAGTAACACAGGGGGCTGGTTTGACAATGAGCAGTTCTTC	CASSNTGGWFDNEQFF
NA	TRBV9	TRBD1	TRBJ2-1	TGTGCCAGCAGCCCACGGGACAGGGAATACAATGAGCAGTTCTTC	CASSPRDREYNEQFF
NA	TRBV27	TRBD1	TRBJ1-3	TGTGCCAGCAGGCGAGCCGGGACAGCAAACACCATATATTTT	CASRRAGTANTIYF
NA	TRBV5-6	TRBD1	TRBJ2-7	TGTGCCAGCAGCTTAAGGGACAGGGCTTCCCACGAGCAGTACTTC	CASSLRDRASHEQYF
NA	TRBV5-1	TRBD2	TRBJ2-3	TGCGCCAGCAGCTCCGGGACTAGCGGGGGCGCGACAGATACGCAGTATTTT	CASSSGTSGGATDTQYF
NA	TRBV19	NA	TRBJ1-4	TGTGCCAGTAGTCTTTACGGGGTTCCTGAAAAACTGTTTTTT	CASSLYGVPEKLFF
NA	TRBV24-1	NA	TRBJ2-2	TGTGCCACCAGTGATTACAGGGTCGGCACCGGGGAGCTGTTTTTT	CATSDYRVGTGELFF
once	TRBV9	NA	TRBJ2-3	TGTGCCAGCAGCGTAGTTGGCGGGGGCCCCACAGATACGCAGTATTTT	CASSVVGGGPTDTQYF
NA	TRBV4-1	TRBD2	TRBJ2-3	TGCGCCAGCAGCCAAGATCCACTAGCGGGGCAGTCAGATACGCAGTATTTT	CASSQDPLAGQSDTQYF
NA	TRBV29-1	NA	TRBJ2-7	TGCAGCGCGTCCCGCGGGGGCGAGTACGAGCAGTACTTC	CSASRGGEYEQYF
NA	TRBV18	NA	TRBJ2-3	TGTGCCAGCCGCGGAGCCCGCACAGATACGCAGTATTTT	CASRGARTDTQYF
NA	TRBV2	NA	TRBJ2-2	TGTGCCAGCAAACAGATGTTCGCGAACACCGGGGAGCTGTTTTTT	CASKQMFANTGELFF
NA	TRBV7-9	TRBD1	TRBJ1-2	TGTGCCAGCAGCTTCCCCACAGGGGGCCAGGGCTACACCTTC	CASSFPTGGQGYTF
NA	TRBV23-1	NA	TRBJ2-2	TGCGCCAGCAGTCGGACAGAGAACACCGGGGAGCTGTTTTTT	CASSRTENTGELFF
few	TRBV3-1/TRBV3-2	NA	TRBJ1-1	TGTGCCAGCAGCCAAGATCCAGCGGGAATCATGAACACTGAAGCTTTCTTT	CASSQDPAGIMNTEAFF
NA	TRBV12-3/TRBV12-4	NA	TRBJ2-2	TGTGCCAGCACCGGGGACACCGGGGAGCTGTTTTTT	CASTGDTGELFF
NA	TRBV5-1	TRBD2	TRBJ2-5	TGCGCCAGCAGCTTGTGGACTAGCGGGGTCCGGGGGGCCCAGTACTTC	CASSLWTSGVRGAQYF
NA	TRBV14	NA	TRBJ2-2	TGTGCCAGCAAACAGGGGGGGCTGTACACCGGGGAGCTGTTTTTT	CASKQGGLYTGELFF
NA	TRBV27	NA	TRBJ2-6	TGTGCCAGCAGTTTATTGACCAGACAGACTGGGGCCAACGTCCTGACTTTC	CASSLLTRQTGANVLTF
once	TRBV6-6	NA	TRBJ1-3	TGTGCCACCCCAGGGTGGCACACCATATATTTT	CATPGWHTIYF
NA	TRBV19	TRBD1	TRBJ1-5	TGTGCCAGTAGTTGGACAGGTAGCAATCAGCCCCAGCATTTT	CASSWTGSNQPQHF
NA	TRBV6-2/TRBV6-3	NA	TRBJ1-2	TGTGCCAGCAGTTACTCCGGTTATGGCTACACCTTC	CASSYSGYGYTF
NA	TRBV7-2	NA	TRBJ2-5	TGTGCCAGCAGCTTAACCACAGGGAGGGGAGAGACCCAGTACTTC	CASSLTTGRGETQYF
NA	TRBV4-1	NA	TRBJ1-4	TGCGCCAGCAGCCAAACCGGGGGGGCCGGGGGCATAGATGAAAAACTGTTTTTT	CASSQTGGAGGIDEKLFF
NA	TRBV4-2	TRBD2	TRBJ2-2	TGTGCCAGCAGCCCCGACGCGGGGGGCCCCACCGGGGAGCTGTTTTTT	CASSPDAGGPTGELFF
NA	TRBV2	TRBD1	TRBJ2-2	TGTGCCAGCAGACCGGACAGGGGCACCGGGGAGCTGTTTTTT	CASRPDRGTGELFF
NA	TRBV2	NA	TRBJ2-2	TGTGCCAGCAGTGGGGGGGGACAGGCCTCCACCGGGGAGCTGTTTTTT	CASSGGGQASTGELFF
NA	TRBV10-3	TRBD2	TRBJ2-5	TGTGCCATCAGTGAGTCGGGGGGGAACCAAGAGACCCAGTACTTC	CAISESGGNQETQYF
NA	TRBV6-5	NA	TRBJ1-2	TGTGCCAGCAGTATAGGAGGACGCTCCGACGGCTACACCTTC	CASSIGGRSDGYTF
NA	TRBV11-2	TRBD1	TRBJ2-1	TGTGCCAGCAGCTTACTGGGACAGGTCTACAATGAGCAGTTCTTC	CASSLLGQVYNEQFF
NA	TRBV19	NA	TRBJ2-3	TGTGCCAGTAGTATATTAGGGGGCACAGATACGCAGTATTTT	CASSILGGTDTQYF
NA	TRBV5-8	NA	TRBJ2-7	TGTGCCAGCAGCCCAGGGCCCCCCGCCTACGAGCAGTACTTC	CASSPGPPAYEQYF
NA	TRBV7-6	NA	TRBJ1-1	TGTGCCAGCACGCGGGGGCCCATGAACACTGAAGCTTTCTTT	CASTRGPMNTEAFF
NA	TRBV19	NA	TRBJ1-2	TGTGCCAGTAGTATTTGGAGGAGTACAGCCTATGGCTACACCTTC	CASSIWRSTAYGYTF
NA	TRBV2	TRBD2	TRBJ2-3	TGTGCCGGTCGGGAGGTCACAGATACGCAGTATTTT	CAGREVTDTQYF
NA	TRBV7-2	NA	TRBJ2-5	TGTGCCAGCAGCCCCCCGTCGGAGACCCAGTACTTC	CASSPPSETQYF
NA	TRBV5-1	TRBD1	TRBJ2-3	TGCGCCAGCAGCTTGGTGGACAGGGAAACAGATACGCAGTATTTT	CASSLVDRETDTQYF
NA	TRBV10-3	NA	TRBJ1-3	TGTGCCATCAGCCAACAGGGCAACACCATATATTTT	CAISQQGNTIYF
NA	TRBV4-2	NA	TRBJ2-3	TGTGCCAGCAGCCAAGATCGGGGGGCCGCAGATACGCAGTATTTT	CASSQDRGAADTQYF